The 2 T cell receptor beta chains below all came from one sample that was sequenced in a study of blood T cell repertoires in COVID-19 (dated by TCRdb to between 2020 and 2021). Preparation of the library involved the immunoSEQ multiplex PCR assay. TCRdb obtained this table from immuneACCESS and retained in-frame rearrangements with V and J assigned. These tables miss some clones; where compared with another copy, unresolved V genes account for less than half of the shortfall, and the remainder is unexplained. The sample contains some 160,000 clones, about 85% of them found a single time. The top ten clones comprise roughly 13% of the sample. The sequenced sample consisted of peripheral blood. The receptors were sampled from a man in his 70s who had recovered from COVID-19.

The V call is TRBV23-1, the J call TRBJ2-3; 10 bases are a match to TRBD2. TRBV23-1 carries the ORF label, with uncertain function. Germline trimming cut 3 bases from V and 0 bases from J; bases unmatched to any gene: 18. The CDR3 extends over 21 amino acids. The CDR3 DNA reads TGCGCCAGCAGTCAGCCCCTGAGGGGTATAGCGGGAGGCACTAGCACAGATACGCAGTATTTT. Its protein product is CASSQPLRGIAGGTSTDTQYF.

The genes are TRBV9 and TRBJ1-2, with 9 bases that match TRBD1. There are 15 residues in the CDR3. V shed 3 bases, J shed 2 bases, and the junction held 5 bases outside the gene matches. Per the germline V gene, CDR1 is SGDLS and CDR2 is YYNGEE. The CDR3 sequence: CASSETGGNNYGYTF. The CDR3 DNA reads as TGTGCCAGCAGCGAGACAGGGGGGAACAACTATGGCTACACCTTC.